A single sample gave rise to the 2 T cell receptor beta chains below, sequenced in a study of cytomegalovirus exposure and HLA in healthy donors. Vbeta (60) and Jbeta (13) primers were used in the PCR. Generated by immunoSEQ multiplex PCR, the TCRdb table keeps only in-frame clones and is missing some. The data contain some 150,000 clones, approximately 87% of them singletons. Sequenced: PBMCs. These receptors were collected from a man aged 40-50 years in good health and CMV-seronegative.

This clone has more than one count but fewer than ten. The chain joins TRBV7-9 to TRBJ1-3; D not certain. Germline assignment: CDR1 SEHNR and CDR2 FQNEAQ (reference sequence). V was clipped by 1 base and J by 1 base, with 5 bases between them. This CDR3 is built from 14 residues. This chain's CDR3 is CASSLGTSGNTIYF. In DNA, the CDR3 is TGTGCCAGCAGCTTAGGGACTTCTGGAAACACCATATATTTT.

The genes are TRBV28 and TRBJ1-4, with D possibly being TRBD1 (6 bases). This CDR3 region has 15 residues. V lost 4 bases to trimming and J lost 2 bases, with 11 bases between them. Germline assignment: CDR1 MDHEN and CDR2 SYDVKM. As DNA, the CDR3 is TGTGCCAGCAGTTCGGGGGGGCAGACTAATGAAAAACTGTTTTTT. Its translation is CASSSGGQTNEKLFF.